This is a list of T cell receptor beta chains from one sample in a study of control samples from healthy donors and cancer patients. Sequenced by immunoSEQ multiplex PCR; TCRdb stores in-frame clones only, minus some. This sample has tens of thousands of clones, with approximately 80% found just once. The specimen sequenced was PBMCs. The receptors were sampled from a woman in her 50s with lung cancer. CDR3s include the opening cysteine and the closing phenylalanine or tryptophan. A D gene is named only where the DNA matches it firmly. Clone size is stated in some rows and not others, as once, few, many or a class when expanded.

abundance	v_gene	j_gene	d_gene	len	CDR3nt	CDR3aa
-	TRBV6-5	TRBJ1-6	-	11	TGTGCCAGCCGGGACACATCACCCCTCCACTTT	CASRDTSPLHF
-	TRBV20-1	TRBJ1-1	TRBD1	14	TGCAGTGCTAGTAGGGACAGGGGGCGGACTGAAGCTTTCTTT	CSASRDRGRTEAFF
-	TRBV24-1	TRBJ2-2	TRBD1	18	TGTGCCACCAGTGACTCAGGACAGGGACCTTGGGGCACCGGGGAGCTGTTTTTT	CATSDSGQGPWGTGELFF
-	TRBV19	TRBJ1-6	TRBD1	15	TGTGCCAGTAGTCTCGACAGGGCCTCTAATTCACCCCTCCACTTT	CASSLDRASNSPLHF
-	TRBV5-5	TRBJ2-2	-	13	TGTGCCAGCAGCTGGGGGCAGGACCTCATGCTGTTTTTT	CASSWGQDLMLFF
-	TRBV12-5	TRBJ2-7	-	12	TGTGCTAGTGGGGGACTCTCCTACGAGCAGTACTTC	CASGGLSYEQYF
-	TRBV18	TRBJ2-7	-	15	TGTGCCAGCTCACCACCGGGTGGAGGGGCCTACGAGCAGTACTTC	CASSPPGGGAYEQYF
-	TRBV6-2/TRBV6-3	TRBJ2-3	-	16	TGTGCCAGCAGTTACGACCAGGACTCAGTCACAGATACGCAGTATTTT	CASSYDQDSVTDTQYF
-	TRBV5-6	TRBJ2-7	-	12	TGTGCCAGCAGCCTACAGAACTACGAGCAGTACTTC	CASSLQNYEQYF
-	TRBV7-3	TRBJ1-2	TRBD1	16	TGTGCCAGCAGCCACGTCGGGCCGACAGGGGCGTCTGGCTACACCTTC	CASSHVGPTGASGYTF
-	TRBV5-1	TRBJ2-2	-	15	TGCGCCAGCAGCCCCAACGTGGGGAACACCGGAGAGCTGTTTTTT	CASSPNVGNTGELFF
-	TRBV11-3	TRBJ2-7	TRBD2	14	TGTGCCAGCAGCTTTACGGCCGGGGAGGGCGAGCAGTACTTC	CASSFTAGEGEQYF
-	TRBV5-6	TRBJ1-2	-	15	TGTGCCAGCAGCCCTATCAATGACATGGGCTATGGCTACACCTTC	CASSPINDMGYGYTF
-	TRBV7-2	TRBJ2-2	-	14	TGTGCCAGCAGCTTCGGAGGGGCGGGCGGGGAGCTGTTTTTT	CASSFGGAGGELFF
-	TRBV12-3/TRBV12-4	TRBJ2-1	-	13	TGTGCCAGCAGTTCCGGGGGTCTGAATGAGCAGTTCTTC	CASSSGGLNEQFF
-	TRBV5-5	TRBJ1-6	TRBD1	16	TGTGCCAGCAGCTTGTACAGAGGGACAGGGGGTTCACCCCTCCACTTT	CASSLYRGTGGSPLHF
-	TRBV7-2	TRBJ2-3	-	15	TGTGCCAGCAGCGCAGACTCGATTCGCACAGATACGCAGTATTTT	CASSADSIRTDTQYF
few	TRBV27	TRBJ2-3	TRBD2	16	TGTGCCAGCAGTTCCTGGACTAGCGGGTTCACAGATACGCAGTATTTT	CASSSWTSGFTDTQYF
once	TRBV25-1	TRBJ1-2	-	12	TGTGCCAGCAGAGACCCTAACTATGGCTACACCTTC	CASRDPNYGYTF
-	TRBV11-1	TRBJ2-3	-	14	TGTGCCAGCAGCTCAATTACGGGGGCAGATACGCAGTATTTT	CASSSITGADTQYF
once	TRBV11-3	TRBJ1-2	TRBD1	17	TGTGCCAGCAGCCCGTGGGTGGACAGGGACCCTAACTATGGCTACACCTTC	CASSPWVDRDPNYGYTF
-	TRBV4-1	TRBJ2-1	-	13	TGCGCCAGCAGCCAAGTAGCAGGGAATGAGCAGTTCTTC	CASSQVAGNEQFF
-	TRBV30	TRBJ1-6	-	14	TGTGCCTGGAGTGTAGTCCAGGATAATTCACCCCTCCACTTT	CAWSVVQDNSPLHF
-	TRBV4-1	TRBJ1-1	-	18	TGCGCCAGCAGCCAAGATGGGGGGAAGGGAGCAGGAAGCGCTGAAGCTTTCTTT	CASSQDGGKGAGSAEAFF
-	TRBV5-1	TRBJ2-3	TRBD1	14	TGCGCCAGCAGCTTGAACAGGGGCCCAGATACGCAGTATTTT	CASSLNRGPDTQYF
-	TRBV7-8	TRBJ2-3	-	12	TGTGCCAGCAGCCCACCCGCAGATACGCAGTATTTT	CASSPPADTQYF
-	TRBV7-6	TRBJ2-2	TRBD2	19	TGTGCCAGCAGCTTAGTAACTAGCGGGGGGCGATTGAACACCGGGGAGCTGTTTTTT	CASSLVTSGGRLNTGELFF
-	TRBV18	TRBJ1-1	-	13	TGTGCCAGCTCATCGTACAGGGAGGATGAAGCTTTCTTT	CASSSYREDEAFF
-	TRBV10-3	TRBJ1-5	-	13	TGTGCCATCAGTCATGAGGCTGGCCAGCCCCAGCATTTT	CAISHEAGQPQHF
-	TRBV28	TRBJ2-7	-	14	TGTGCCAGCAGCTTCGGGACACCCCTCTACGAGCAGTACTTC	CASSFGTPLYEQYF
-	TRBV28	TRBJ1-6	-	16	TGTGCCAGCAGCAAGAAGAGGAGCTCCTATAATTCACCCCTCCACTTT	CASSKKRSSYNSPLHF
-	TRBV7-9	TRBJ1-3	-	14	TGTGCCAGCAGCCCGGGGAAGAATTCTAACACCATATATTTT	CASSPGKNSNTIYF
-	TRBV21-1	TRBJ1-5	-	14	TGTGCCAGCATCCAGGGTGGGGGACCTCAGCCCCAGCATTTT	CASIQGGGPQPQHF
few	TRBV6-5	TRBJ1-1	TRBD1	14	TGTGCCAGCAGTTACGAGGGGGCTGGCACTGAAGCTTTCTTT	CASSYEGAGTEAFF
once	TRBV7-8	TRBJ2-1	-	16	TGTGCCAGCAGCTTATTCCGGGGAATCTCCTACAATGAGCAGTTCTTC	CASSLFRGISYNEQFF
-	TRBV12-3/TRBV12-4	TRBJ1-2	-	12	TGTGCCAGCAGTCGCCAGGGCAATGGCTACACCTTC	CASSRQGNGYTF
-	TRBV6-5	TRBJ1-1	-	13	TGTGCCAGCAGTTACTCCGGGACGTTTGAAGCTTTCTTT	CASSYSGTFEAFF
once	TRBV6-5	TRBJ1-2	TRBD1	13	TGTGCCAGCAGTAGGGGGCCCTTCTATGGCTACACCTTC	CASSRGPFYGYTF
few	TRBV6-5	TRBJ1-5	TRBD1	15	TGTGCCAGCAGCGCCGCCACAGGGGACCGGTGGCCCCAGCATTTT	CASSAATGDRWPQHF
-	TRBV5-6	TRBJ1-2	TRBD1	14	TGTGCCAGCAGTCTTCCAGGGGGTACAGGGAGCTACACCTTC	CASSLPGGTGSYTF
few	TRBV18	TRBJ2-6	TRBD1	16	TGTGCCAGCTCACTAGGGACAGATTCATGGGCCAACGTCCTGACTTTC	CASSLGTDSWANVLTF
-	TRBV7-2	TRBJ2-7	-	13	TGTGCCAGCAGCACCAACGCGCGCTACGAGCAGTACTTC	CASSTNARYEQYF
once	TRBV27	TRBJ1-5	TRBD1	16	TGTGCCAGCAGTGCAGGGACAGCCTATAGCAATCAGCCCCAGCATTTT	CASSAGTAYSNQPQHF
-	TRBV5-6	TRBJ1-2	TRBD1	14	TGTGCCAGCAGCTTGGTACAGGGGGAGGGAGGCTACACCTTC	CASSLVQGEGGYTF
-	TRBV10-2	TRBJ1-1	-	16	TGCGCCAGCAGTGAGGGAGTATGGGGGGCGAACACTGAAGCTTTCTTT	CASSEGVWGANTEAFF
-	TRBV29-1	TRBJ1-2	-	13	TGCAGCGTTGAAGATTCAGGGCAATCTGGCTACACCTTC	CSVEDSGQSGYTF
-	TRBV4-3	TRBJ1-1	-	14	TGCGCCAGCAGCCAAGATCGCAGAAACACTGAAGCTTTCTTT	CASSQDRRNTEAFF
-	TRBV11-2	TRBJ2-5	TRBD2	15	TGTGCCAGCAGCTTGCGGGGGGGAGGAATAGAGACCCAGTACTTC	CASSLRGGGIETQYF
-	TRBV11-3	TRBJ1-6	TRBD1	14	TGTGCCAGCAGCCTGGGACAGATTAATTCACCCCTCCACTTT	CASSLGQINSPLHF
-	TRBV28	TRBJ2-3	TRBD2	17	TGTGCCAGCAGTTTAGGGACTAGCGGGGGCCTCACAGATACGCAGTATTTT	CASSLGTSGGLTDTQYF
-	TRBV11-3	TRBJ1-1	-	15	TGTGCCAGCAGCTTATATCGGGGGGGGCTCACTGAAGCTTTCTTT	CASSLYRGGLTEAFF
few	TRBV24-1	TRBJ1-1	TRBD1	11	TGTGCCACCAGACAGGGGACTGAAGCTTTCTTT	CATRQGTEAFF
-	TRBV6-5	TRBJ1-3	TRBD1	14	TGTGCCAGCACCAAACAGGGGAAAGGAAACACCATATATTTT	CASTKQGKGNTIYF
-	TRBV19	TRBJ1-5	-	13	TGTGCCAGTAGTATAGGATTCAATCAGCCCCAGCATTTT	CASSIGFNQPQHF
-	TRBV11-3	TRBJ2-5	-	12	TGTGCCAGCAGCTTATCAATAGAGACCCAGTACTTC	CASSLSIETQYF
once	TRBV27	TRBJ1-2	-	14	TGTGCCAGCAGTTTCCGGGGACCTAGCTATGGCTACACCTTC	CASSFRGPSYGYTF